The 9 T cell receptor beta chains given below trace back to one sample, sequenced in a study of human T cells and chemical hapten exposure. As for time point: patch test 1, 2 weeks after DPC sensitization. As for treatment: therapeutic diphenylcyclopropenone sensitization with weekly scalp DPC. TCRdb reprocessed the RACE reads with MiXCR, giving one entry per CDR3 protein. The sample lists approximately 340,000 distinct CDR3 sequences, around 7% seen once, with around 8.2% in the top ten. The material sequenced was whole blood, taken in connection with sensitization to the hapten diphenylcyclopropenone (DPC). The receptors come from a woman between 18 and 30 years old with alopecia areata. Some clones in this sample may be carry-over from other donors' samples.

At least ten counts were recorded for this clonotype. This chain links TRBV20-1 with TRBJ2-7; D possibly corresponds to TRBD2 (6 bases). The CDR3 consists of 14 residues. V dropped 3 bases and J dropped 3 bases, with 15 bases sitting between them. Germline V gives CDR1 DFQATT, CDR2 SNEGSKA (reference sequence). The CDR3 DNA is TGCAGTGCTAGGGGGACTTTGGAGAGCTACGAGCAGTACTTC. Encoded protein: CSARGTLESYEQYF.

This clonotype was picked up many times. This sequence joins TRBV3-1 and TRBJ2-5; TRBD2 matches at 12 bases. Germline CDR1 LGHDT, CDR2 YNNKEL (reference sequence). CDR3 size: 15 residues. The V segment lost 4 bases and the J segment 5 bases; nucleotides outside the gene matches: 5. The CDR3 nucleotides are TGTGCCAGCAGCCTCCTAGCGGGGGGGCACGAGACCCAGTACTTC. It encodes CASSLLAGGHETQYF.

This clonotype was found many times. The chain employs TRBV6-2 or TRBV6-3 and TRBJ2-7; 7 positions agree with TRBD1. Germline lookup yields CDR1 MNHEY and CDR2 SVGEGT. V was clipped by 6 bases and J by 0 bases; unmatched bases: 8. The CDR3 contains 15 residues. In DNA form, the CDR3 reads TGTGCCAGCAGCCCAGAGACAGGGAACTCCTACGAGCAGTACTTC. Amino acid sequence: CASSPETGNSYEQYF.

This clonotype was counted a few times. This CDR3 is CASSYGTGGAYEQYF. CDR3 sequence (DNA): TGTGCCAGCAGTTACGGGACAGGGGGCGCCTACGAGCAGTACTTC. This chain links TRBV6-5 with TRBJ2-7, with TRBD1 identical over 12 bases. Per the germline V gene, CDR1 is MNHEY and CDR2 is SVGAGI. The V segment lost 2 bases and the J segment 2 bases; nucleotides outside the gene matches: 1. The CDR3 is made up of 15 amino acids.

In its sample, this clonotype was seen many times. V is TRBV20-1 and J is TRBJ2-3; D is unclear. V was trimmed by 0 bases and J by 0 bases, leaving 4 bases between them. CDR1 is DFQATT and CDR2 is SNEGSKA in the germline V gene (reference sequence). This CDR3 contains 13 residues. The CDR3 DNA is TGCAGTGCTAGAGAACATAGCACAGATACGCAGTATTTT. Encoded protein: CSAREHSTDTQYF.

This clonotype was recorded at least ten times. The chain uses TRBV5-1 and TRBJ2-7, with TRBD1 identical over 9 bases. Unmatched junction bases numbered 7, after V lost 4 bases and J lost 2 bases. Germline-derived CDR1 and CDR2 are SGHRS and YFSETQ. This CDR3 spans 15 amino acids. This CDR3 reads CASSPVWTGAYEQYF. The CDR3 nucleotides are TGCGCCAGCAGCCCCGTTTGGACAGGGGCCTACGAGCAGTACTTC.

The gene calls are TRBV4-2 and TRBJ1-2, with D possibly being TRBD1 (5 bases). CDR1 and CDR2 (germline): LGHNA, YNFKEQ. Trimming stripped 0 bases from V and 2 bases from J, with 10 bases between. The CDR3 has 15 amino acids. The CDR3 DNA is TGTGCCAGCAGCCAAGATTTGACAGCGAACTATGGCTACACCTTC. Residues: CASSQDLTANYGYTF.

This clonotype was counted a few times. The chain combines TRBV15 with TRBJ1-5, with 7 bases lining up with TRBD1. In germline, CDR1 is LNHNV, CDR2 YYDKDF (reference sequence). J lost 0 bases, V lost 3 bases, and 14 bases had no gene match. The CDR3 extends over 19 amino acids. The CDR3 loop is CATSRTGWTDYDSNQPQHF. CDR3 nucleotides: TGTGCCACCAGCAGGACAGGGTGGACCGACTATGATAGCAATCAGCCCCAGCATTTT. The full variable domain, with the rest looked up from reference TRBV15 and TRBJ1-5, is DAMVIQNPRYQVTQFGKPVTLSCSQTLNHNVMYWYQQKSSQAPKLLFHYYDKDFNNEADTPDNFQSRRPNTSFCFLDIRSPGLGDTAMYLCATSRTGWTDYDSNQPQHFGDGTRLSIL.

V usage is TRBV2 and J usage is TRBJ2-3; D not resolved. V gave up 8 bases and J gave up 3 bases, with 9 bases separating them. Looked up from germline, CDR1 is SNHLY and CDR2 is FYNNEI. This CDR3 is built from 12 residues. In nucleotides, the CDR3 is TGTGCCAGCTCGATCAAAACAGATACGCAGTATTTT. Encoded protein: CASSIKTDTQYF.